This passage covers 17 T cell receptor beta chains from one sample sequenced in a study of blood T cell dynamics during melanoma immunotherapy. TCRdb's copy holds only in-frame clones and misses some; the assay was immunoSEQ multiplex PCR. The sample contains roughly 29,000 clones, over 80% of which appear only once. The time point here: week 3, after first cycle of checkpoint inhibitor. The sequenced sample was blood, obtained from a patient treated with checkpoint blockade. These receptors were taken from a human donor with melanoma.

This chain connects TRBV9 to TRBJ1-1; no reliable D call. The CDR3 contains 15 residues. The germline V gene encodes CDR1 SGDLS and CDR2 YYNGEE. V was trimmed by 0 bases and J by 1 base, leaving 10 bases between them. CDR3 sequence: CASSVESHRNTEAFF. The CDR3 DNA reads as TGTGCCAGCAGCGTAGAATCTCACAGGAACACTGAAGCTTTCTTT.

The chain couples TRBV10-3 to TRBJ2-1; maybe TRBD1 (6 bases). The CDR3 consists of 16 residues. Germline V gives CDR1 ENHRY, CDR2 SYGVKD. The V and J ends lost 4 bases and 0 bases respectively, with 13 bases between them. DNA of the CDR3: TGTGCCATCAGTGCCGGGACACAGAGCTCCTACAATGAGCAGTTCTTC. It specifies CAISAGTQSSYNEQFF.

This chain uses TRBV28 with TRBJ1-2; no firm D call. V was trimmed by 8 bases and J by 2 bases, leaving 15 bases between them. Germline CDR1 reads MDHEN; CDR2 reads SYDVKM. The CDR3 length is 14 residues. The CDR3 reads CASSNVLGNYGYTF. The CDR3, as DNA: TGTGCCAGCTCCAACGTTCTGGGGAACTATGGCTACACCTTC.

V and J are TRBV28 and TRBJ2-7; 11 nucleotides agree with TRBD1. After removal of 6 bases from V and 0 bases from J, the junction contained 4 bases not matched to a gene. Germline V gene data show CDR1 as MDHEN and CDR2 as SYDVKM. The CDR3 loop spans 15 amino acids. The DNA for the CDR3 is TGTGCCAGCAGGGAAGGACAGGGGGCCTCCTACGAGCAGTACTTC. It specifies CASREGQGASYEQYF.

This sequence joins TRBV21-1 and TRBJ1-5. TRBV21-1 counts as a pseudogene. The CDR3 length is 13 residues. The CDR3 DNA follows: TGTGCCAGCAAGGGCCGGGGCGGTCAGCCCCAGCATTTT. Protein product: CASKGRGGQPQHF.

The chain employs TRBV14 and TRBJ2-5; D not certain. The germline gives CDR1 SGHDN, CDR2 FVKESK. The CDR3 sequence is 13 residues long. V gave up 1 base and J gave up 1 base, with 4 bases separating them. CDR3 residues: CASSQAAQETQYF. As DNA, the CDR3 is TGTGCCAGCAGCCAAGCGGCCCAAGAGACCCAGTACTTC.

This chain links TRBV6-6 with TRBJ2-1, with D perhaps given as TRBD1 or TRBD2 (6 bases each). The ends were cut back, 5 bases at V and 10 bases at J, with 18 bases in the middle. This CDR3 has 14 residues. In germline, CDR1 is MNHNY, CDR2 SVGAGI (reference sequence). The CDR3: CASSDRTTFGEQFF. CDR3 DNA: TGTGCCAGCAGTGACAGGACTACCTTCGGGGAGCAGTTCTTC.

The chain has TRBV6-1 and TRBJ1-1; 7 bases are a match to TRBD1. CDR1 is MNHNS and CDR2 is SASEGT in the germline V gene. The trim removed 4 bases at V and 10 bases at J, leaving 3 bases unmatched. The CDR3 is 11 amino acids. DNA for the CDR3: TGTGCCAGCAGTGCACAGGGGTTAGCTTTCTTT. This encodes CASSAQGLAFF.

This chain links TRBV14 with TRBJ1-1; D perhaps matches TRBD1 (5 bases). The CDR3 sequence is 16 residues long. V lost 1 base, J lost 4 bases, and 16 bases lay in between. Germline lookup yields CDR1 SGHDN and CDR2 FVKESK. DNA of the CDR3: TGTGCCAGCAGCCAAGCGCTCGGCAGGGCTGGCACTGAAGCTTTCTTT. It codes for CASSQALGRAGTEAFF.

The rearrangement links TRBV11-2 to TRBJ1-1; D is undetermined. In germline, CDR1 is SGHAT, CDR2 FQNNGV. V lost 0 bases, J lost 7 bases, and 9 bases lay in between. The length of the CDR3 is 13 residues. The CDR3 loop is CASSLEPTLEAFF. CDR3 bases: TGTGCCAGCAGCTTAGAACCGACTCTTGAAGCTTTCTTT.

J is TRBJ1-2 and V is TRBV27; a possible D gene is TRBD1 (5 bases). Germline loops: CDR1 MNHEY, CDR2 SMNVEV (reference sequence). V lost 10 bases, J lost 4 bases, and 19 bases lay in between. The CDR3 is made up of 14 amino acids. As DNA, the CDR3 is TGTGCCACCCCGCTTCCAGGGCAGCGCTATGGCTACACCTTC. Amino acid sequence: CATPLPGQRYGYTF.

This clone is termed medium-sized. The V and J genes are TRBV6-4 and TRBJ1-4; 7 bases line up with TRBD1. The V and J ends lost 7 bases and 0 bases, in that order; junction bases with no gene match: 17. The CDR3 length is 19 residues. Germline CDR1 and CDR2: MRHNA and SNTAGT. The CDR3 DNA is TGTGCCAGCATTGGCCCCACCGGGACAGTCCCTGCAACTAATGAAAAACTGTTTTTT. Protein sequence: CASIGPTGTVPATNEKLFF.

The chain recombines TRBV6-1 with TRBJ1-1; D gene unclear. V gave up 9 bases and J gave up 0 bases, with 14 bases separating them. The CDR3 has 14 amino acids. The germline CDR1 and CDR2 sequences are MNHNS and SASEGT. As DNA, the CDR3 is TGTGCCAGGGGCGGAAGTTTCATGAACACTGAAGCTTTCTTT. Its protein is CARGGSFMNTEAFF.

This sequence joins TRBV4-2 and TRBJ2-7; TRBD2 matches at 7 bases. CDR1 and CDR2 from the germline V gene are LGHNA and YNFKEQ. With 0 bases clipped from V and 3 bases from J, the junction kept 8 bases outside the gene matches. The CDR3 covers 16 residues. The CDR3 DNA is TGTGCCAGCAGCCAAGATGAGTTGGCGGGAGACTACGAGCAGTACTTC. It yields the protein CASSQDELAGDYEQYF.

V is TRBV28 and J is TRBJ2-3; D unclear. The V end was cut by 4 bases, the J end by 2 bases, with 1 base between. Germline CDR1 is MDHEN and CDR2 is SYDVKM. This CDR3 region has 11 residues. The CDR3, as DNA: TGTGCCAGCAGTTCCACAGATACGCAGTATTTT. Translation gives CASSSTDTQYF.

The chain employs TRBV6-1 and TRBJ2-7; D is possibly TRBD2 (5 bases). The CDR3 totals 13 residues. Trimming shortened V by 5 bases and J by 6 bases, and 14 bases separated the two germline ends. The germline CDR1 and CDR2 sequences are MNHNS and SASEGT. In nucleotides, the CDR3 is TGTGCCAGCAGTTTTACCAATCTAGCCGAGCAGTACTTC. Amino acids: CASSFTNLAEQYF.

The rearrangement uses TRBV28 and TRBJ1-4; D perhaps matches TRBD1 (6 bases). V was cut by 6 bases and J by 8 bases, with 22 bases left in between. The CDR3 has 16 amino acids. CDR1 MDHEN and CDR2 SYDVKM come from the germline V gene. CDR3 DNA: TGTGCCAGCAGCACCGCTACAGGGCTTGTGGGAGAAAAACTGTTTTTT. This gives the protein CASSTATGLVGEKLFF.